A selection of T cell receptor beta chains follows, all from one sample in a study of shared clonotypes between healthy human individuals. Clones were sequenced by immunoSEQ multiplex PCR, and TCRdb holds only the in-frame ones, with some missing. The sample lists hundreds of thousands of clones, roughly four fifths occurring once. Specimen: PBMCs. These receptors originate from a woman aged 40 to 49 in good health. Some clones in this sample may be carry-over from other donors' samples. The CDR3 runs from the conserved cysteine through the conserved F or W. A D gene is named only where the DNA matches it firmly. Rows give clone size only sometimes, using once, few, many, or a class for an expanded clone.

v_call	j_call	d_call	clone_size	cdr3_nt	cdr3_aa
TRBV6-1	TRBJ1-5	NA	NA	TGTGCCAGCAGTGAAGCTAGCGGTAGCAATCAGCCCCAGCATTTT	CASSEASGSNQPQHF
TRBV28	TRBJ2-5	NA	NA	TGTGCCAGCAGTTCGACTCTGTCGGGTGTCCAGACCCAGTACTTC	CASSSTLSGVQTQYF
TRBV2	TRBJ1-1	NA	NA	TGTGCCAGCAGTGGCGAGGGGACCCTTGGAGCTTTCTTT	CASSGEGTLGAFF
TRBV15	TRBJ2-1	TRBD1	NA	TGTGCCACCAGCATAGGGACAGGGGCTAGTGATTCGCAGTTCTTC	CATSIGTGASDSQFF
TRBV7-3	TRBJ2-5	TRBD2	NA	TGTGCCAGCAGCTTAGTGGGACTAGCGGGAGAAAGTGAGACCCAGTACTTC	CASSLVGLAGESETQYF
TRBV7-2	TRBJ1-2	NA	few	TGTGCCAGCAGCCCTTACGGAGGGGCGGACAACTATGGCTACACCTTC	CASSPYGGADNYGYTF
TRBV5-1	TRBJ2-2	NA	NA	TGCGCCAGCAGCTTTGGAGGGAGAATATCCGGGGAGCTGTTTTTT	CASSFGGRISGELFF
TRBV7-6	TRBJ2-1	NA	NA	TGTGCCAGCAGCTTCTCAATGGTTTCAGATGAGCAGTTCTTC	CASSFSMVSDEQFF
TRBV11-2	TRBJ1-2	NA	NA	TGTGCCAGCAGCTTAGCCTACTCCATAGGGCGGGACTATGGCTACACCTTC	CASSLAYSIGRDYGYTF
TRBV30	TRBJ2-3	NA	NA	TGTGCCTGGAGTCTAAACGGAGGGGATACGCAGTATTTT	CAWSLNGGDTQYF
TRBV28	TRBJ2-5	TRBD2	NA	TGTGCCAGCAGCCGGACTAGCGGGAGAGCGGGAGAGACCCAGTACTTC	CASSRTSGRAGETQYF
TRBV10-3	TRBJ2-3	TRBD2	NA	TGTGCCACCGGACTAGCCCAACGGACAGATACGCAGTATTTT	CATGLAQRTDTQYF
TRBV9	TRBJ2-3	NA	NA	TGTGCCAGCAGCTATACTTGGCATACGCAGTATTTT	CASSYTWHTQYF
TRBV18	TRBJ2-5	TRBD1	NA	TGTGCCAGCTCCCTCAAGCTGACAGGGCGCCAAGAGACCCAGTACTTC	CASSLKLTGRQETQYF
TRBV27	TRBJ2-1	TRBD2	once	TGTGCCAGCAGTCCGGGACTAGGGCCCAATGAGCAGTTCTTC	CASSPGLGPNEQFF
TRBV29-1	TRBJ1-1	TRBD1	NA	TGCAGCGTGATGGACAGGGGCACTGAAGCTTTCTTT	CSVMDRGTEAFF
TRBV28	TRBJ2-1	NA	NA	TGTGCCAGCAGTTATAACTTCGCACAGGGAAAATACAATGAGCAGTTCTTC	CASSYNFAQGKYNEQFF
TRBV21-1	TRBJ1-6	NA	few	TGTGCCAGCAGCAACGGGAATGGAGACCCCAACCGGTTT	CASSNGNGDPNRF
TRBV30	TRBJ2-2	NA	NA	TGTGCCTGGTCCCAGGGTCCCGGTCGGGAGCTGTTTTTT	CAWSQGPGRELFF
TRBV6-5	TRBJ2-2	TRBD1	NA	TGTGCCAGCAGTTACGGGGACAGGTTTACCGGGGAGCTGTTTTTT	CASSYGDRFTGELFF
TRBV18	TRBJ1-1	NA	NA	TGTGCCAGCTCACGACCGACAGGGAACACTGAAGCTTTCTTT	CASSRPTGNTEAFF
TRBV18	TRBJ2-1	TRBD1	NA	TGTGCCAGCTCACCCGCCGGGACAGGGGGCTTAAGAGAGCAGTTCTTC	CASSPAGTGGLREQFF
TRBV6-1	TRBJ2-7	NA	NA	TGTGCCAGCACTCAAACCTCCTACGAGCAGTACTTC	CASTQTSYEQYF
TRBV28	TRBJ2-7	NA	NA	TGTGCCAGCATGGGGCCATTGGGAAACTCCTACGAGCAGTACTTC	CASMGPLGNSYEQYF
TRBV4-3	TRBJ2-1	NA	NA	TGCGCCAGCAGCCAAGATCTTGGCGGAGCGTACAATGAGCAGTTCTTC	CASSQDLGGAYNEQFF
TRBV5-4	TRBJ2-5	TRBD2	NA	TGTGCCAGCAGCTTACTAGCGGGAGAAGAGACCCAGTACTTC	CASSLLAGEETQYF
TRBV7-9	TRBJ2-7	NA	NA	TGTGCCAGCAGCACTCGACCACGGACTCTTCTACACAACTCCTACGAGCAGTACTTC	CASSTRPRTLLHNSYEQYF
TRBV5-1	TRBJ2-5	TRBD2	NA	TGCGCCAGCAGCCCGGGGGGACTAGAAGAGACCCAGTACTTC	CASSPGGLEETQYF
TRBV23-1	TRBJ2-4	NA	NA	TGCGCCAGCAGCCGGACCTGCCTAGCCAAAAACATTCAGTACTTC	CASSRTCLAKNIQYF
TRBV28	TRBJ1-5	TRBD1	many	TGTGCCAGCAGCCCGGGACAGGGCTACAATCAGCCCCAGCATTTT	CASSPGQGYNQPQHF
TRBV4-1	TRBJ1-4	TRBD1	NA	TGCGCCAGCAGCCGAGCGGGACAGGCTAATGAAAAACTGTTTTTT	CASSRAGQANEKLFF
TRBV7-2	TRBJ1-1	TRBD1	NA	TGTGCCAGCAGCGACGACAGGGGGCGGCGGACTGAAGCTTTCTTT	CASSDDRGRRTEAFF
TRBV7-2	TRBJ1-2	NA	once	TGTGCCAGCAGCTTAGCGCTGGTAAACTATGGCTACACCTTC	CASSLALVNYGYTF
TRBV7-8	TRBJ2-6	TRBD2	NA	TGTGCCAGCAGCAGTAGCGGGAGACGCTCTGGGGCCAACGTCCTGACTTTC	CASSSSGRRSGANVLTF
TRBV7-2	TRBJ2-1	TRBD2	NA	TGTGCCAGCAGCTTAGTAAAGCTAGCGGCAAATGAGCAGTTCTTC	CASSLVKLAANEQFF
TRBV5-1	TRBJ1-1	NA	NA	TGCGCCAGCAGCTTCCTAGGGGTGATGGACACTGAAGCTTTCTTT	CASSFLGVMDTEAFF
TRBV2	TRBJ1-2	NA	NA	TGTGCCAGCAGTGGGATGGACAGAGGGTATGGCTACACCTTC	CASSGMDRGYGYTF
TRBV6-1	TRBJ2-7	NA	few	TGTGCCAGCAGTGAAATCCCAGACGTTGGCGGCGAGCAGTACTTC	CASSEIPDVGGEQYF
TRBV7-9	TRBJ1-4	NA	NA	TGTGCCAGCAGCCCCGGAGGGGTGGGAGGACTGTTTTTT	CASSPGGVGGLFF
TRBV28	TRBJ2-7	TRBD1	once	TGTGCCAGCAGTTCACCCGGGACAGGGGACCCCGAGCAGTACTTC	CASSSPGTGDPEQYF
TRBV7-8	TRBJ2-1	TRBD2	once	TGTGCCAGCAGCGGGACTAGCGGGAGGGGCCATGAGCAGTTCTTC	CASSGTSGRGHEQFF
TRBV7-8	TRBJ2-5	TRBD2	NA	TGTGCCAGCAGCAAGGGACTAGCCCAAGAGACCCAGTACTTC	CASSKGLAQETQYF
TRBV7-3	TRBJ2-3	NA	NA	TGTGCCAGCAGCTATTCAGGGGCCGCAGATACGCAGTATTTT	CASSYSGAADTQYF
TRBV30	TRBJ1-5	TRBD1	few	TGTGCCTGGACGGGGACAGGGAAGCGGCAGCCCCAGCATTTT	CAWTGTGKRQPQHF
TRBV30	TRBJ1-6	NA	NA	TGTGCCTGGAGTGTTTGTGCCAGCCCTGGGGGAATAACTTCACCCCTCCACTTT	CAWSVCASPGGITSPLHF
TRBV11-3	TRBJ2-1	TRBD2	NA	TGTGCCAGCAGCTTAGAAGCGGGAAAGGGCAATGAGCAGTTCTTC	CASSLEAGKGNEQFF
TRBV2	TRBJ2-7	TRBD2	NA	TGTGCCAGCCGAGGGTTTTCTAGCGGGAGCCTCGAGCAGTACTTC	CASRGFSSGSLEQYF
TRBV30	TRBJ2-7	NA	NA	TGTGCCTGGAGTGTATCCCTCATCTCCTACGAGCAGTACTTC	CAWSVSLISYEQYF
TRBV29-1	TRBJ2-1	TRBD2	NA	TGCAGCGTCCGAGCGGGAGGGAATGAGCAGTTCTTC	CSVRAGGNEQFF
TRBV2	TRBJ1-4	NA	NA	TGTGCCAGCAGTAACGACGGCCGGGGGCGCGCGGCTAATGAAAAACTGTTTTTT	CASSNDGRGRAANEKLFF
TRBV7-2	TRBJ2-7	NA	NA	TGTGCCAGCAGCCTCCCGGCATTGGACGAGCAGTACTTC	CASSLPALDEQYF
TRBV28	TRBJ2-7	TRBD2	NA	TGTGCCAGCAGTTCCCCGGGACTAGTGAACTACGAGCAGTACTTC	CASSSPGLVNYEQYF
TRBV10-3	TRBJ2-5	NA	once	TGTGCCATCAGTGAGTCCGTAGGGGAGACCCAGTACTTC	CAISESVGETQYF
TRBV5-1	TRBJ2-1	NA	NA	TGCGCCAGCAGCTTGTCAGTCAGCTCCTACAATGAGCAGTTCTTC	CASSLSVSSYNEQFF
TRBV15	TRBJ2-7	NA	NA	TGTGCCACCAGCAAGGGTCAGGGTCTAGGCGAGCAGTACTTC	CATSKGQGLGEQYF
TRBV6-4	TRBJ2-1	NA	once	TGTGCCAGCAGTACCGGGAGCAATGAGCAGTTCTTC	CASSTGSNEQFF
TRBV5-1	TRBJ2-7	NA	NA	TGCGCCAGCAGCTTGGACAGTACCTGGTGGGAGCAGTACTTC	CASSLDSTWWEQYF
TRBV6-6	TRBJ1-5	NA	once	TGTGCCAGCACCCCAGGGGTCAATCAGCCCCAGCATTTT	CASTPGVNQPQHF
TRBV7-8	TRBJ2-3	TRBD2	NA	TGTGCCAGCAGCTTATGGGGGACTAGCAGCACAGATACGCAGTATTTT	CASSLWGTSSTDTQYF
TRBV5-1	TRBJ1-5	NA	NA	TGCGCCAGCAGCGAGGGGAGCAATCAGCCCCAGCATTTT	CASSEGSNQPQHF